This TCR beta chain was identified during a study of human T cells and chemical hapten exposure. The wider study: Enrolled patients were predominantly female and had alopecia areata, totalis or universalis.

TCRdb fed the RACE reads into MiXCR, producing one record per CDR3 protein. The sample includes 300,000 to 450,000 distinct CDR3 sequences, roughly 6% of them seen just once. The time point denotes: pre-sensitization, week 0. Described treatment: therapeutic diphenylcyclopropenone sensitization with weekly scalp DPC. The CDR3 covers 20 residues. V dropped 0 bases and J dropped 3; count of bases not matched to a gene: 16. CDR1 and CDR2 from the germline V gene are MGHRA and YSYEKL. This clonotype has ten or more counts. This sample comprised whole blood, obtained in connection with sensitization to the hapten diphenylcyclopropenone (DPC). The source is a woman under 30 with alopecia areata. Some clones in this sample may be carry-over from other donors' samples. V and J are TRBV4-1 and TRBJ2-1; 8 nucleotides line up with TRBD1. CDR3 protein: CASSQDMLDRDRTLYNEQFF. CDR3 coding DNA: TGCGCCAGCAGCCAAGATATGCTAGATCGGGACAGGACCCTCTACAATGAGCAGTTCTTC.